One sample yielded the 13 T cell receptor beta chains listed below, sequenced in a study of neurological immune-mediated disorders. MiXCR was run by TCRdb on the 5' RACE reads, yielding one entry per CDR3 protein. The table records 80,000 to 95,000 distinct CDR3 sequences, approximately 3.5% of them present only once. The sequenced material came from PBMCs. These receptors all stem from a woman between 45 and 60 years old with multiple sclerosis.

This clonotype has ten or more counts. This rearrangement joins TRBV4-3 to TRBJ2-2, with unresolved D. Germline V gene sequence: CDR1 LGHNA, CDR2 YSLEER. The CDR3 runs to 15 residues. V was cut by 3 bases and J by 7 bases, with 15 bases left in between. CDR3 sequence (DNA): TGCGCCAGCAGCCAGCGACCAAGGGATAACGGGGAGCTGTTTTTT. Translation gives CASSQRPRDNGELFF.

With regard to this clonotype: Being one base from a much bigger clone, this may be a read error. This chain connects TRBV9 to TRBJ2-3; TRBD2 matches at 7 bases. The CDR3 spans 15 residues. CDR1 is SGDLS, CDR2 YYNGEE, per germline. In DNA form, the CDR3 reads TGTGTCAGCAGCGACTCGCCACAAGCGGGGGATACGCAGTATTTT. This codes for CVSSDSPQAGDTQYF.

This clonotype was detected ten times or more. The rearrangement joins TRBV20-1 to TRBJ1-3, with D possibly matching TRBD1 (5 bases). CDR1 and CDR2 from the germline V gene are DFQATT and SNEGSKA (reference sequence). The CDR3 is 14 amino acids. Trimming shortened V by 0 bases and J by 5 bases, and 11 bases separated the two germline ends. CDR3 residues: CSAREGHPRNTIYF. The CDR3 nucleotides are TGCAGTGCTAGAGAAGGACATCCGAGAAACACCATATATTTT.

This clonotype was recorded many times. This sequence joins TRBV4-1 and TRBJ2-5, with a weak D call TRBD2 (7 bases). Germline loops: CDR1 MGHRA, CDR2 YSYEKL. CDR3 size: 15 residues. Trimming pared 6 bases from V and 1 base from J, leaving 15 bases between. The CDR3 region is CASSPRGGVQETQYF. CDR3 sequence (DNA): TGCGCCAGCAGTCCACGAGGGGGGGTCCAAGAGACCCAGTACTTC.

This clonotype came up a few times. Being one base from a much bigger clone, this may be a read error. The V call is TRBV9, the J call TRBJ2-7; maybe TRBD1 (6 bases). The ends were cut back, 4 bases at V and 2 bases at J, with 13 bases in the middle. Germline CDR1 and CDR2: SGDLS and YYNGEE. This CDR3 has 14 amino acids. CDR3 coding DNA: TGTGCCAGCAGCCCCCGAAAGGGGGCCTACGAGCAGTACTTC. The encoded protein is CASSPRKGAYEQYF.

This clonotype was observed many times. The J gene is TRBJ2-7, the V gene TRBV15; D is possibly TRBD2 (5 bases). V gave up 3 bases and J gave up 1 base, with 10 bases separating them. This CDR3 has 14 amino acids. Germline loops: CDR1 LNHNV, CDR2 YYDKDF (reference sequence). DNA of the CDR3: TGTGCCACCAGCAGGGACTGGCGGTCCTACGAGCAGTACTTC. Amino acid sequence: CATSRDWRSYEQYF.

The sample holds many counts of this clonotype. The V and J genes are TRBV6-6 and TRBJ2-7; D gene unclear. Trimming took off 5 bases at V and 0 bases at J, with 8 bases between the two ends. This CDR3 has 13 residues. Germline V CDR1 and CDR2: MNHNY, SVGAGI (reference sequence). Here the CDR3 reads CASSPVSSYEQYF. The CDR3 DNA is TGTGCCAGCAGTCCGGTCAGCTCCTACGAGCAGTACTTC.

Many counts were recorded for this clonotype. The genes are TRBV5-1 and TRBJ2-3; TRBD2 is a possible D gene (5 bases). This CDR3 comprises 16 residues. The V gene lost 8 bases and the J gene lost 0 bases, with 19 bases spanning the gap. The germline V gene has CDR1 SGHRS and CDR2 YFSETQ. The CDR3 nucleotides are TGCGCCAGTCGGGTCCGGGGTCTAATTAGCACAGATACGCAGTATTTT. As protein: CASRVRGLISTDTQYF.

This clonotype was observed at least ten times. This chain uses TRBV20-1 with TRBJ2-1, with 8 bases that match TRBD2. The V segment lost 5 bases and the J segment 10 bases; nucleotides outside the gene matches: 10. The length of the CDR3 is 13 residues. Germline V gene data show CDR1 as DFQATT and CDR2 as SNEGSKA (reference sequence). In DNA, the CDR3 is TGCAGTGCTGACCCTCGGACTAGCCGCGAGCAGTTCTTC. Translated: CSADPRTSREQFF.

This clonotype was recorded at least ten times. The V and J genes are TRBV6-5 and TRBJ1-1; weak D call: TRBD1 (5 bases). Germline lookup yields CDR1 MNHEY and CDR2 SVGAGI. The ends were cut back, 4 bases at V and 4 bases at J, with 22 bases in the middle. This CDR3 spans 17 amino acids. The CDR3 bases are TGTGCCAGCAGTTTCCAATTTTTCGGGACCGGGGCCACTGAAGCTTTCTTT. Translating gives CASSFQFFGTGATEAFF.

In its sample, this clonotype was seen many times. The chain combines TRBV5-1 with TRBJ2-5, with TRBD1 matching 8 bases. J lost 7 bases, V lost 5 bases, and 7 bases had no gene match. CDR3 length: 13 amino acids. Germline CDR1 SGHRS, CDR2 YFSETQ. CDR3 loop: CASSWQGARTQYF. CDR3 sequence (DNA): TGCGCCAGCAGTTGGCAGGGGGCGCGGACCCAGTACTTC.

This chain connects TRBV4-2 to TRBJ2-3; possibly TRBD1 for D (6 bases). This CDR3 contains 15 residues. Germline lookup yields CDR1 LGHNA and CDR2 YNFKEQ. V was clipped by 2 bases and J by 4 bases, with 13 bases between them. The CDR3 DNA reads as TGTGCCAGCAGCCAAAGAGGTCAGGGGTCAGATACGCAGTATTTT. Translating gives CASSQRGQGSDTQYF.

This clonotype has a handful of counts. A clone one base away is much larger, so this may be a read error. The rearrangement joins TRBV6-6 to TRBJ2-5, with unresolved D. This CDR3 comprises 13 residues. Trimming cost V 7 bases and J 2 bases, with 11 bases left between them. Germline V lookup: CDR1 MNHNY, CDR2 SVGAGI (reference sequence). The CDR3 loop is CASTRKEQETQYF. CDR3 DNA sequence: TGTGCCAGCACTAGAAAGGAGCAAGAGACCCAGTACTTC.